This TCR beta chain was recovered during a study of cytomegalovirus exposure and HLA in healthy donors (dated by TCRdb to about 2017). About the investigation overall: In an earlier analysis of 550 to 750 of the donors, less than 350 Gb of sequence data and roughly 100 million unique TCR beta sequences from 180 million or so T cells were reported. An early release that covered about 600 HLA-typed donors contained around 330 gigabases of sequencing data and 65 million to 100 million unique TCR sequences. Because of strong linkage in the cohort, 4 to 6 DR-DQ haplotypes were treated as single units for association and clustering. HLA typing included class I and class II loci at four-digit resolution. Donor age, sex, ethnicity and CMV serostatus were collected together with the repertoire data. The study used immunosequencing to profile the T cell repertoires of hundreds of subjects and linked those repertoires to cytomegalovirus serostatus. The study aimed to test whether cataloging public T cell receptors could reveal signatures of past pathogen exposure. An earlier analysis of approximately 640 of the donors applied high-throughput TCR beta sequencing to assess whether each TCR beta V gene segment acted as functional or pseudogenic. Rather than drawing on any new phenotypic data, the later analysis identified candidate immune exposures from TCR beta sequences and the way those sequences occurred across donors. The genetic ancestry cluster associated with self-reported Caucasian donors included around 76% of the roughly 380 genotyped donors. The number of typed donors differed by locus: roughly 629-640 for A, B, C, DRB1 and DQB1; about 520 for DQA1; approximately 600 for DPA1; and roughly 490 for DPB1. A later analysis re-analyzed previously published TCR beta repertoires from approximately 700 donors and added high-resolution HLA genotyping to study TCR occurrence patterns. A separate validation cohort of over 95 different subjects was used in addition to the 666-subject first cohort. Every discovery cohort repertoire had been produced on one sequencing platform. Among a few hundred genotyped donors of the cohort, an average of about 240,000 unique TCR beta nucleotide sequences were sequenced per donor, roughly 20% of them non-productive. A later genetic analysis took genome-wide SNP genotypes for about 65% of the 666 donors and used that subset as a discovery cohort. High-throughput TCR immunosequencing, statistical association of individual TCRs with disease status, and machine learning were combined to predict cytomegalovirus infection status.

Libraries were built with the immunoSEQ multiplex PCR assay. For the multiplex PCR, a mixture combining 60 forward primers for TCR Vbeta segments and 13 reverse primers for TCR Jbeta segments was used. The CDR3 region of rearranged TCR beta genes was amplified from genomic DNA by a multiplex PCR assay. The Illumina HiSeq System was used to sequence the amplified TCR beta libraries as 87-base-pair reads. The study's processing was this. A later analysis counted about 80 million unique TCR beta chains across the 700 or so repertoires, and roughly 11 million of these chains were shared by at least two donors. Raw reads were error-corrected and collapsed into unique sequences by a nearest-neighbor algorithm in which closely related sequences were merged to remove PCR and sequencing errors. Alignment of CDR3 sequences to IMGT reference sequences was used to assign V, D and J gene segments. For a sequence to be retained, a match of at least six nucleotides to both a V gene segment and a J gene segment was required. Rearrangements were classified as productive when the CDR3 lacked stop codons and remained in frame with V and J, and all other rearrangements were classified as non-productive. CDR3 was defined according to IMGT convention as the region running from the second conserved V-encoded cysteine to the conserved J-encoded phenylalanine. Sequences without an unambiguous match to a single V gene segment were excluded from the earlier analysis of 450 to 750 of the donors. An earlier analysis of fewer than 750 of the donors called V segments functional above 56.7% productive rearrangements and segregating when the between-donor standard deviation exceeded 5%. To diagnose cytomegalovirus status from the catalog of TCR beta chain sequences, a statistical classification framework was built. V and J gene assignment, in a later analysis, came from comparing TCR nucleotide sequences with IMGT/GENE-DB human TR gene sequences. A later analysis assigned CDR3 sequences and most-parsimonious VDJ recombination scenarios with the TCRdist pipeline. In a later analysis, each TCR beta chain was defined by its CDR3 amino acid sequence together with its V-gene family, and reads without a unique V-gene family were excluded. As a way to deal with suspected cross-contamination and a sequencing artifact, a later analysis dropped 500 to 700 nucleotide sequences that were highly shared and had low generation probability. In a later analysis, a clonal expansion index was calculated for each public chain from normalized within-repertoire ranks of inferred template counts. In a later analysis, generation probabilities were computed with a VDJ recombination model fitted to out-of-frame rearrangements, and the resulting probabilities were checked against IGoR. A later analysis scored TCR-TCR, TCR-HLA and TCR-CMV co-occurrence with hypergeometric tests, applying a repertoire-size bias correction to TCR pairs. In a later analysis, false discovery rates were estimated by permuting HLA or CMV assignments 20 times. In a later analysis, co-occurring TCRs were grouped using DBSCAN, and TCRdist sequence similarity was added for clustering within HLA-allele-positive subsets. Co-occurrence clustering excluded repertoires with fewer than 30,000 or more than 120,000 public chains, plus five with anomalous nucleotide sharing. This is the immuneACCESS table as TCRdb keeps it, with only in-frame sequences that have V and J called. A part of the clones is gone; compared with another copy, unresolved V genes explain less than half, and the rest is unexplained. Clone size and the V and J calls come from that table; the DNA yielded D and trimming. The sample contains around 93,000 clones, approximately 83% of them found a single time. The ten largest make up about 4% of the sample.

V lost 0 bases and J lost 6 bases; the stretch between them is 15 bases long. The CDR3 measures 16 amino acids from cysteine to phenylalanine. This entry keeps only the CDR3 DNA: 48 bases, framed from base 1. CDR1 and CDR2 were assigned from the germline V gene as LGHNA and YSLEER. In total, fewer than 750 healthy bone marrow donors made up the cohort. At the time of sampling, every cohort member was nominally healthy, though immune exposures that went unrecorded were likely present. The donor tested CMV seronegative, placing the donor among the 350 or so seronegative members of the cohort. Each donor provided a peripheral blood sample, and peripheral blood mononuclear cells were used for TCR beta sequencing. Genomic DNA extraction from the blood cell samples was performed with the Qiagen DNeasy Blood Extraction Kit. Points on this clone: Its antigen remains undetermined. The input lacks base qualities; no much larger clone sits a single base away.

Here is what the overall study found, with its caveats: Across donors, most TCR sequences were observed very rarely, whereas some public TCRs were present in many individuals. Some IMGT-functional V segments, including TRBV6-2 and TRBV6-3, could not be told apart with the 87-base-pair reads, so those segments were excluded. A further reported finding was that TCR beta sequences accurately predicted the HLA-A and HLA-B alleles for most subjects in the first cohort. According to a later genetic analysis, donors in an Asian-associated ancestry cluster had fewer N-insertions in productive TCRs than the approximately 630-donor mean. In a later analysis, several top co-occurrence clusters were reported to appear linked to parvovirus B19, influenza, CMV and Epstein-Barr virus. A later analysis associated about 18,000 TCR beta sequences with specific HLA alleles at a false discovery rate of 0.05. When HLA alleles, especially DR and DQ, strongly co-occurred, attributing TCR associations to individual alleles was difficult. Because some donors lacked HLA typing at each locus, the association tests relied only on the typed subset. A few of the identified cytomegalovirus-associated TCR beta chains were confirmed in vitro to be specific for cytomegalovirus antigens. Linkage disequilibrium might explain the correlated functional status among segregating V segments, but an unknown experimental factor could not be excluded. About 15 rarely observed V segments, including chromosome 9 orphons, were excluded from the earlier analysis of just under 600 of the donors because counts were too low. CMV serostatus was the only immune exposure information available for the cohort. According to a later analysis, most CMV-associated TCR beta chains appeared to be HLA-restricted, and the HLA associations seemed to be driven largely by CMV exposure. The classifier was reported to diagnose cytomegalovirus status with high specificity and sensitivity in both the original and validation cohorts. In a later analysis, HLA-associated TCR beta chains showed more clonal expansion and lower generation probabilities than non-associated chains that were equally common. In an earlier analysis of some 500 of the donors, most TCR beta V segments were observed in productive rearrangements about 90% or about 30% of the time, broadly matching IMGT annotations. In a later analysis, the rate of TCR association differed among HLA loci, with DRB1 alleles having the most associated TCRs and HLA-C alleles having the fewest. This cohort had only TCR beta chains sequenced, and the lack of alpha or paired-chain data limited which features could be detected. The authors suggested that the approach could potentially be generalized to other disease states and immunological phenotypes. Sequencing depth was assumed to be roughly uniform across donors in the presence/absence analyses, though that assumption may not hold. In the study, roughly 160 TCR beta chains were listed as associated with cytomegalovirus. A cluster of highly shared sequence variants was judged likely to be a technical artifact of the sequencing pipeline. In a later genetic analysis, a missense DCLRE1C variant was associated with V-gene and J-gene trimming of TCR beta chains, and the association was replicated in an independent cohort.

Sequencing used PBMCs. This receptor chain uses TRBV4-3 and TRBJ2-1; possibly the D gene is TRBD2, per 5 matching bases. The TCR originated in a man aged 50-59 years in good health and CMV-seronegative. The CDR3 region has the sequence CASSQDLALPPNEQFF. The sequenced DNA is TGCGCCAGCAGCCAAGACCTAGCCCTACCCCCCAATGAGCAGTTCTTC.